This T cell receptor (beta chain) was captured in a study of T cell changes during pregnancy in multiple sclerosis. V shed 6 bases, J shed 5 bases, and the junction held 8 bases outside the gene matches. Germline assignment: CDR1 SGHTA and CDR2 FQGTGA. The CDR3 contains 15 residues. The assay was immunoSEQ multiplex PCR, and TCRdb's table has in-frame clones only and misses some. The table records tens of thousands of clones, 92% of them present only once. The clonotype originates from a female donor in good health, enrolled as a control in a pregnancy study. V and J are TRBV7-3 and TRBJ2-2; 8 bases fit TRBD2. Sample: CD4+ T cells from peripheral blood mononuclear cells, taken after pregnancy. The CDR3 loop is CASRPGGTSTGELFF. In DNA form, the CDR3 reads TGTGCCAGCAGACCGGGGGGGACTTCAACCGGGGAGCTGTTTTTT.